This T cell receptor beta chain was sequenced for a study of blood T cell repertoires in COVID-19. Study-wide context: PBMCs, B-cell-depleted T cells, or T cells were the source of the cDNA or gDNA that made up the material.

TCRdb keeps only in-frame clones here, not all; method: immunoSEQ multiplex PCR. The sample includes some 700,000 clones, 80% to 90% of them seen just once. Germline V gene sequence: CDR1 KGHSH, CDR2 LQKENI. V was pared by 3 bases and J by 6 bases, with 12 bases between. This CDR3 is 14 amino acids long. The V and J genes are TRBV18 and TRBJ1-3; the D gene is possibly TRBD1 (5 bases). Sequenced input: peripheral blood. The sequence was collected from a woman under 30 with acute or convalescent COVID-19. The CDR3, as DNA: TGTGCCAGCTCACCTGGACAAGCGCTAAACACCATATATTTT. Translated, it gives CASSPGQALNTIYF. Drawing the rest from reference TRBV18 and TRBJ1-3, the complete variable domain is NAGVMQNPRHLVRRRGQEARLRCSPMKGHSHVYWYRQLPEEGLKFMVYLQKENIIDESGMPKERFSAEFPKEGPSILRIQQVVRGDSAAYFCASSPGQALNTIYFGEGSWLTVV.